The rows below give T cell receptor beta chains drawn from one sample of a study of beta chain features in type 1 diabetes. The repertoire was sequenced with immunoSEQ multiplex PCR; TCRdb's copy has only in-frame clones and lacks some. Of a few hundred thousand clones detected, around 13% appear once; the ten largest clones hold almost 0.02%. Source material: naive CD4+ T cells from blood. The receptors derive from a man aged 30-40 years with type 1 diabetes. Both conserved end residues are part of each CDR3. The D gene is left open where the match is weak. Clone size is given for some rows only: seen once, a few or many times, or a class if the clone is expanded.

>TRBD1|few|TRBJ1-1|TRBV7-9
TGTGCCAGCAGCCAAGTGGGACAGGACACTGAAGCTTTCTTT
CASSQVGQDTEAFF
>.|few|TRBJ1-1|TRBV19
TGTGCCAGTAGTATAGAGCACTCAATGAACACTGAAGCTTTCTTT
CASSIEHSMNTEAFF
>.|few|TRBJ1-2|TRBV7-2
TGTGCCAGCAGCCCCGACGGGACTAACTATGGCTACACCTTC
CASSPDGTNYGYTF
>TRBD1|few|TRBJ2-5|TRBV5-4
TGTGCCAGCAGTGGACAGGATTTACAAGAGACCCAGTACTTC
CASSGQDLQETQYF
>TRBD2|few|TRBJ2-1|TRBV4-2
TGTGCCAGCAGCCAGGGCGGGGGATCAGGCCAGTACAATGAGCAGTTCTTC
CASSQGGGSGQYNEQFF
>TRBD1|.|TRBJ1-2|TRBV19
TGTGCCAGTAGTCTCCGAGACAGGGGGAACACCTTC
CASSLRDRGNTF
>TRBD1|few|TRBJ2-3|TRBV9
TGTGCCAGCAGCGTAGGCGAGGGGGCATCGGATACGCAGTATTTT
CASSVGEGASDTQYF
>.|few|TRBJ2-7|TRBV5-1
TGCGCCAGCAGCTCCCAGGAGGGTTCCTACGAGCAGTACTTC
CASSSQEGSYEQYF
>TRBD1|few|TRBJ1-1|TRBV19
TGTGCCAGTAGTATCCAAGCCGGGACAGTTCACACTGAAGCTTTCTTT
CASSIQAGTVHTEAFF
>TRBD1|.|TRBJ1-6|TRBV4-1
TGCGCCAGCAGCCAAGATCGGGACAGCGCCTATAATTCACCCCTCCACTTT
CASSQDRDSAYNSPLHF
>.|few|TRBJ2-3|TRBV30
TGTGCCTGGAGTGTAAGGGGTGTAGTAGATACGCAGTATTTT
CAWSVRGVVDTQYF
>TRBD2|.|TRBJ2-3|TRBV5-1
TGCGCCAGCAGCTTGGCCCGACTAGCGGTGAGCACAGATACGCAGTATTTT
CASSLARLAVSTDTQYF
>.|few|TRBJ1-2|TRBV9
TGTGCCAGCGGGCGACAGGCTGGCTACACCTTC
CASGRQAGYTF
>TRBD1|.|TRBJ1-1|TRBV11-2
TGTGCCAGCAGCTCCCTCCGGGACAGGAACACTGAAGCTTTCTTT
CASSSLRDRNTEAFF
>.|few|TRBJ1-3|TRBV2
TGTGCCAGCAGTGCCGGGAGGGCCTCTGGAAACACCATATATTTT
CASSAGRASGNTIYF
>TRBD2|few|TRBJ2-1|TRBV5-4
TGTGCCAGCAGCTACGGGTCGGGACTAGGAGGGAATGAGCAGTTCTTC
CASSYGSGLGGNEQFF
>TRBD2|.|TRBJ2-1|TRBV6-5
TGTGCCACCCTATCAGGAGCGGGGTACAATGAGCAGTTCTTC
CATLSGAGYNEQFF
>.|.|TRBJ2-2|TRBV11-3
TGTGCCAGCAGCTTCAGGGAAACCGGGGAGCTGTTTTTT
CASSFRETGELFF
>TRBD1|few|TRBJ1-2|TRBV5-6
TGTGCCAGCAGCTCATTCAGGGGGAACTATGGCTACACCTTC
CASSSFRGNYGYTF
>.|few|TRBJ1-1|TRBV7-2
TGTGCCAGCAGCTCCCGGAACACTGAAGCTTTCTTT
CASSSRNTEAFF
>TRBD1|few|TRBJ1-5|TRBV2
TGTGCCAGCAGTCCCATGGGACAGGGTTATCAGCCCCAGCATTTT
CASSPMGQGYQPQHF
>.|few|TRBJ2-7|TRBV5-1
TGCGCCAGCAGCTTAGAGGGTGCCTACGAGCAGTACTTC
CASSLEGAYEQYF
>TRBD2|few|TRBJ2-1|TRBV29-1
TGCAGCGTTGAAGATCTTGCGGGACTAGCGGAGCAGTTCTTC
CSVEDLAGLAEQFF
>TRBD1|few|TRBJ2-2|TRBV11-1
TGTGCCAGCAGCTTAGGCCCACGGGGACAGGGCTTCACCGGGGAGCTGTTTTTT
CASSLGPRGQGFTGELFF
>.|few|TRBJ1-5|TRBV27
TGTGCCAGCAGATTGACAGGTTCGGATCAGCCCCAGCATTTT
CASRLTGSDQPQHF